This T cell receptor (beta chain) was captured in a study of blood T cell repertoires in COVID-19. Across the study: Donors in the United States, Italy and Spain gave samples during acute or convalescent COVID-19. PBMCs, B-cell-depleted T cells, or T cells provided the cDNA or gDNA that made up the material.

Per the original methods: Cell counts per sample came from amplifying reference gene primers. Repertoires were generated with immunoSEQ multiplex PCR, while TCRdb's copy carries only in-frame clones and drops some. The D gene and trimming were derived from the DNA, and the V and J assignments and clone size from that table. The sample contains 140,000 to 150,000 clones, approximately 81% of which appear only once. Germline CDR1 reads MNHNS; CDR2 reads SASEGT. This CDR3 comprises 15 residues. Trimming removed 2 bases from V and 4 bases from J, with 12 bases in between. This clonotype originated in a human donor in a cohort sampled during active COVID-19. The sample consisted of peripheral blood. The gene calls are TRBV6-1 and TRBJ1-5; maybe TRBD1 (6 bases). CDR3 bases: TGTGCCAGCAGTGAAAGGCAGGGGTTGAATCAGCCCCAGCATTTT. Translation gives CASSERQGLNQPQHF.